Sequencing of this T cell receptor beta chain was carried out in a study of blood T cells in healthy people across ages. A minimum of 6.5 million PBMCs was isolated per sample. A second PCR, run for about 7 to 11 cycles, used a sample-barcoded 5' primer plus a J-beta primer mix. TCRdb processed the 5' RACE reads anew with MiXCR; each CDR3 protein has one entry. The profile covers around 990,000 distinct CDR3 sequences, with approximately 38% appearing a single time and over 10% taken by the ten largest. Germline values: CDR1 SGHRS, CDR2 YFSETQ. V lost 1 base and J 1 base, leaving 14 bases between the germline ends. The CDR3 runs 16 residues.

This clonotype was sampled from a man aged 18 to 29 in good health. Material for sequencing was blood. The chain uses TRBV5-1 and TRBJ1-2, with D possibly matching TRBD1 (6 bases). The CDR3, as DNA: TGCGCCAGCAGCTTGCTTTCGACAGGTGATAACTATGGCTACACCTTC. As protein: CASSLLSTGDNYGYTF.